This T cell receptor (beta chain) was identified in a study of cytomegalovirus exposure and HLA in healthy donors. Findings of the study overall: Earlier analysis yielded a pattern in which most TCR beta V segments were productive about 87% or about 30% of the time. Presence/absence analyses treated sequencing depth as roughly uniform across donors. HLA restriction was apparent for most CMV-associated TCR beta chains in a later analysis.

At sampling all donors were nominally healthy, likely with unrecorded immune exposures. Turning to this clone: Its antigen is as yet unknown.

This CDR3 is built from 15 residues. In germline, CDR1 is SGHRS, CDR2 YFSETQ. Trimming took 0 bases from V and 6 from J, leaving 15 bases between them. Researchers ran the PCR with 60 Vbeta and 13 Jbeta primers. The table came from immunoSEQ multiplex PCR; TCRdb's copy has only in-frame clones and leaves some out. The data show roughly 200,000 clones, with roughly a tenth seen just once and approximately 1.5% held by the top ten. This receptor was obtained from a woman aged 25-40 years in good health and CMV-seropositive. Input material: PBMCs. This chain joins TRBV5-1 and TRBJ1-2; a weak D match, TRBD1 (5 bases). The CDR3 is CASSLAAIGGNGYTF. CDR3 DNA sequence: TGCGCCAGCAGCTTGGCGGCAATCGGGGGGAATGGCTACACCTTC.